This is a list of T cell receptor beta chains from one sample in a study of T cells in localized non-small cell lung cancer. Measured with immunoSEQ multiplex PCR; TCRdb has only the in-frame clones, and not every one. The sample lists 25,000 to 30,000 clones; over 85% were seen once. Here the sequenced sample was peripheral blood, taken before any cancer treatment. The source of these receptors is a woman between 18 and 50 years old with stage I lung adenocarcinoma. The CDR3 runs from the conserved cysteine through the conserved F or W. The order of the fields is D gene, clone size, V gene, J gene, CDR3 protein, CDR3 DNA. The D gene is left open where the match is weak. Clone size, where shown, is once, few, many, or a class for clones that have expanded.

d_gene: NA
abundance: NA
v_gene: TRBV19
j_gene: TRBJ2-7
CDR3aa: CASSVGAGQSYEQYF
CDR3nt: TGTGCCAGTAGTGTCGGGGCAGGGCAATCCTACGAGCAGTACTTC

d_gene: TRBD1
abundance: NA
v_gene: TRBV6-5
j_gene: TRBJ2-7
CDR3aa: CASRGRQGADEQYF
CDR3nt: TGTGCCAGCAGGGGGAGACAGGGGGCTGACGAGCAGTACTTC

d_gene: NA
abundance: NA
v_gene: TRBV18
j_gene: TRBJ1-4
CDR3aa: CARSRRLPSEKLFF
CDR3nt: TGTGCCAGATCCAGGCGCTTACCCAGTGAAAAACTGTTTTTT

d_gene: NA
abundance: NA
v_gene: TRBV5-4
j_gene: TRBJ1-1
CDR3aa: CASSLGQGSGTEAFF
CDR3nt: TGTGCCAGCAGCTTGGGGCAGGGGAGTGGGACTGAAGCTTTCTTT

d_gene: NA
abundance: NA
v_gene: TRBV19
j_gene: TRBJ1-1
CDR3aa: CASRDLNTEAFF
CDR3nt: TGTGCCAGCCGGGACCTGAACACTGAAGCTTTCTTT

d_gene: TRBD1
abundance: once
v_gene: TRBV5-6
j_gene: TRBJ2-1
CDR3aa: CASSGTQGNEQFF
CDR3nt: TGTGCCAGCAGCGGAACACAGGGGAATGAGCAGTTCTTC

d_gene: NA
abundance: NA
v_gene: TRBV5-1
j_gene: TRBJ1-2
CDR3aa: CASSLRIGQNYGYTF
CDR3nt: TGCGCCAGCAGCCTGCGCATCGGACAGAACTATGGCTACACCTTC

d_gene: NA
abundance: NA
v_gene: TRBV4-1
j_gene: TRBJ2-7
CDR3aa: CASSPLRARTGSYEQYF
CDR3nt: TGCGCCAGCAGCCCACTCAGGGCACGCACCGGGTCCTACGAGCAGTACTTC

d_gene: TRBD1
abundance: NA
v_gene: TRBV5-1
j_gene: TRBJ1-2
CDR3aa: CASKLGQGERGYTF
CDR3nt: TGCGCCAGCAAACTGGGACAGGGAGAACGCGGCTACACCTTC

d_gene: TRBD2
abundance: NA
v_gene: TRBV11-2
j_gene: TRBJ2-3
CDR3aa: CASSFRTSGRYTDTQYF
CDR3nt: TGTGCCAGCAGCTTCCGGACTAGCGGGAGGTATACAGATACGCAGTATTTT

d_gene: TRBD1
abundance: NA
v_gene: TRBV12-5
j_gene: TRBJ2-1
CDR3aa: CASGLAGTGPYNEQFF
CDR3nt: TGTGCTAGTGGTCTGGCCGGGACAGGTCCCTACAATGAGCAGTTCTTC

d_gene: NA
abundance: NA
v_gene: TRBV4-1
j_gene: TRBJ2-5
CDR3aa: CASSQEPGKETQYF
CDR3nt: TGCGCCAGCAGCCAAGAACCAGGGAAAGAGACCCAGTACTTC

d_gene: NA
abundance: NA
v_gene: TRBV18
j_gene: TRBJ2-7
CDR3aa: CASSPKRGEVSYEQYF
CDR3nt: TGTGCCAGCTCACCAAAGAGAGGGGAGGTCTCCTACGAGCAGTACTTC

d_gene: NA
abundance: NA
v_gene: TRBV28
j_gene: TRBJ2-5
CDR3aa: CASSTPGGGTQETQYF
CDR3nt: TGTGCCAGCAGTACCCCCGGCGGAGGGACACAAGAGACCCAGTACTTC